This T cell receptor (beta chain) stems from a study of blood T cell repertoires in COVID-19 (dated by TCRdb to the early 2020s). A note on the overall study: The collaborator samples originated in the United States, Italy and Spain and spanned the acute and convalescent phases of COVID-19. Deeply sampled blood TCRbeta repertoires from subjects exposed to, actively infected with, or recovered from COVID-19 were included in the dataset. The repertoires were released in a freely available public database meant as a resource for research on the immune response to SARS-CoV-2. The samples were drawn from the first 160 participants of the ongoing ImmuneRACE study and from 1,254 subjects provided by 6 global collaborators. The prospective study material was composed of cDNA or gDNA derived from T cells, B-cell-depleted T cells, or PBMCs. The sample metadata nearly always contained a de-identified subject ID, COVID-19 status, age in years and sex. Where available, HLA class I and class II types were taken from metadata supplied by the sample provider and were not determined by assay-based typing.

As for this clone: There is no known antigen for this receptor. One base away there is no much larger clone; base qualities are not given.

Findings and caveats that apply to the study as a whole: The quantity of clinical and demographic metadata differed by source and by participant and was supplied without curation.

The immunoSEQ Assay, a bias-controlled multiplex PCR, was used to amplify TCRbeta CDR3 regions from genomic DNA. In the source study's methods: The number of nucleated cells in each sample was estimated from the amplification of reference gene primers within the assay. Sequence reads were collapsed and filtered to measure the absolute abundance of every unique TCRbeta CDR3 rearrangement. Productive Simpson clonality was computed per sample as the square root of Simpson's diversity index over productive rearrangements. Drawn from immuneACCESS, this table holds only the in-frame rearrangements with V and J called that TCRdb kept. Clones are partly lost; checked studies trace under half to an unresolved V gene and leave the rest unexplained. D and trimming come from the DNA, and the V and J calls and clone size come from that table. The sample contains under 250,000 clones, about 82% of them found a single time. About 12% of the sample is held by the ten biggest clonotypes.

Each collaborating institution followed its own protocols to collect whole blood in K2EDTA tubes. For TCRbeta analysis, collaborators shipped samples in one of three forms: frozen whole blood, isolated PBMCs, or DNA extracted from either of those sample types. The receptor was isolated from a man older than 75 with acute or convalescent COVID-19. The sequencing sample was made of peripheral blood.

At the DNA level, the sequence is TGTGCCAGCAGTGAAGCGGGAGATTTCACCGGGGAGCTGTTTTTT. Translated, this gives CASSEAGDFTGELFF. Here the chain combines TRBV6-1 and TRBJ2-2; D gene: possibly TRBD2, on 5 matching bases. The trim is 0 bases for V and 4 bases for J, with a gap of 9 bases between the germline ends. Based on the germline V gene, the CDR1 and CDR2 sequences are MNHNS and SASEGT. From cysteine to phenylalanine, the CDR3 is 15 amino acids long. The only DNA kept is the CDR3, 45 bases in frame from the first base.